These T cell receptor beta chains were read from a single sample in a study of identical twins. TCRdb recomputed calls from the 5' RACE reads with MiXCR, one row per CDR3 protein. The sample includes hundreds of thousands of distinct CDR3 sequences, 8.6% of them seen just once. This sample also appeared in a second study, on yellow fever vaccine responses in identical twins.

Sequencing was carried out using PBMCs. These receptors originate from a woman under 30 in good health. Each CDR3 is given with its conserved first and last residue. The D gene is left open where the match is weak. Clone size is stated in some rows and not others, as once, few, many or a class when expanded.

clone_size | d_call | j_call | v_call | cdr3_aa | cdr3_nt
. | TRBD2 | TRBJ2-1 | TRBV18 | CASSPSGGDWSEQFF | TGTGCCAGCTCGCCGAGCGGGGGGGATTGGAGCGAGCAGTTCTTC
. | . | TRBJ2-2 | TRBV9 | CASSVGNRALNTGELFF | TGTGCCAGCAGCGTCGGGAACAGGGCATTAAACACCGGGGAGCTGTTTTTT
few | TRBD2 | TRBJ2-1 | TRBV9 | CASSVRGGGRNEQFF | TGTGCCAGCAGCGTTCGCGGCGGGGGACGGAATGAGCAGTTCTTC
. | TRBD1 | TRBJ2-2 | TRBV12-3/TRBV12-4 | CASSLTAGTGRNTGELFF | TGTGCCAGCAGTTTAACAGCCGGGACAGGAAGGAACACCGGGGAGCTGTTTTTT
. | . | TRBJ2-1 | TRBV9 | CASSTGGGSYNEQFF | TGTGCCAGCAGCACAGGAGGGGGCTCCTACAATGAGCAGTTCTTC
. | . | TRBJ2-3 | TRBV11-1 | CASSFARSTDTQYF | TGTGCCAGCAGCTTCGCCAGAAGCACAGATACGCAGTATTTT
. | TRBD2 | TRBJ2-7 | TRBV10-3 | CAISDRTSGTYEQYF | TGTGCCATCAGTGACAGGACTAGCGGAACCTACGAGCAGTACTTC
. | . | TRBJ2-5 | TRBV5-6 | CASSLETSRQETQYF | TGTGCCAGCAGCTTGGAAACGTCGCGGCAAGAGACCCAGTACTTC
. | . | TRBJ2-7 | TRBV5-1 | CASSPGVEGAYEQYF | TGCGCCAGCAGCCCTGGGGTAGAGGGGGCCTACGAGCAGTACTTC
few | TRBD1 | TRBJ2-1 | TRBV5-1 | CASSFGTGLDNEQFF | TGCGCCAGCAGCTTCGGGACAGGTCTGGACAATGAGCAGTTCTTC
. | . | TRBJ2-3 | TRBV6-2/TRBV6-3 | CASSYEDLSTDTQYF | TGTGCCAGCAGTTATGAGGATCTCAGCACAGATACGCAGTATTTT
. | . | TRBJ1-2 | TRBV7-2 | CASTLFGSDSPIYTF | TGTGCCAGCACCCTATTCGGGTCAGACAGTCCCATCTACACCTTC
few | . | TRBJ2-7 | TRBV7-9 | CASSPTGQNSYEQYF | TGTGCCAGCAGCCCTACAGGGCAGAACTCCTACGAGCAGTACTTC
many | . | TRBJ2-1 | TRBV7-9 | CASSSYTGSNEQFF | TGTGCCAGCAGCTCGTATACAGGTTCCAATGAGCAGTTCTTC
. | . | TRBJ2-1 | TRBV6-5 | CASSTRFNEQFF | TGTGCCAGCAGTACTAGATTTAATGAGCAGTTCTTC
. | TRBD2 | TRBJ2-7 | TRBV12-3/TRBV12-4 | CASQSSGGAELEQYF | TGTGCCAGCCAATCCAGCGGGGGGGCGGAACTCGAGCAGTACTTC
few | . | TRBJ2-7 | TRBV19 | CASSIGHIYEQYF | TGTGCCAGTAGTATCGGCCACATCTACGAGCAGTACTTC
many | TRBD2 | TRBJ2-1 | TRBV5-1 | CASRATSGSPNEQFF | TGCGCCAGCAGGGCGACTAGCGGGAGCCCCAATGAGCAGTTCTTC
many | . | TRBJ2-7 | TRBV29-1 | CSVGDNSYEQYF | TGCAGCGTTGGGGACAACTCCTACGAGCAGTACTTC
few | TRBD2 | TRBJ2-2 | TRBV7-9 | CASDEAGGQPGELFF | TGTGCCAGCGATGAAGCGGGAGGGCAACCCGGGGAGCTGTTTTTT
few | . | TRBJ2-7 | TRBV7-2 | CASSLLGPGSYEQYF | TGTGCCAGCAGCCTTCTAGGGCCGGGGTCCTACGAGCAGTACTTC
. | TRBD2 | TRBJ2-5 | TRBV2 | CASRRGLAGEETQYF | TGTGCCAGCAGAAGGGGACTAGCGGGGGAAGAGACCCAGTACTTC
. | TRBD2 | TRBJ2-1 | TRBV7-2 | CASSFAGGPNNEQFF | TGTGCCAGCAGCTTTGCGGGGGGACCCAACAATGAGCAGTTCTTC
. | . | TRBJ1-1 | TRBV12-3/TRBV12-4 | CASSLSGLASVEAFF | TGTGCCAGCAGTTTATCAGGGCTGGCCTCGGTTGAAGCTTTCTTT
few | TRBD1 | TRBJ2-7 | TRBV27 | CASSSGQGLRGHEQYF | TGTGCCAGCAGTTCGGGACAGGGTTTAAGGGGCCACGAGCAGTACTTC
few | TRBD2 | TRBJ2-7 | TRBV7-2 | CASSPLTSGIGYEQYF | TGTGCCAGCAGCCCCCTGACTAGCGGGATTGGGTACGAGCAGTACTTC
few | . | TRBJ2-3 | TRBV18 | CASSPAADGTQYF | TGTGCCAGCTCACCGGCGGCGGACGGGACGCAGTATTTT
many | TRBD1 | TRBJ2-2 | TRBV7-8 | CASSYDRGPDTGELFF | TGTGCCAGCAGCTATGACAGGGGGCCGGACACCGGGGAGCTGTTTTTT
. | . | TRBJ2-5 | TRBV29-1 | CSAGGTAMETQYF | TGCAGCGCGGGAGGGACAGCTATGGAGACCCAGTACTTC
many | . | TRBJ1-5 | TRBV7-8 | CASSLAPTSNQPQHF | TGTGCCAGCAGCTTAGCGCCAACCAGCAATCAGCCCCAGCATTTT
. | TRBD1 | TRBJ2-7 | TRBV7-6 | CASSLETGTYYEQYF | TGTGCCAGCAGCTTGGAGACAGGGACCTACTACGAGCAGTACTTC
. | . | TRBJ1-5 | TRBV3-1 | CASSQGGLGNQPQHF | TGTGCCAGCAGCCAAGGAGGCCTGGGCAATCAGCCCCAGCATTTT
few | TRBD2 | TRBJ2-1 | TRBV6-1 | CASRPVPGGINNEQFF | TGTGCCAGCAGGCCTGTGCCCGGGGGGATCAACAATGAGCAGTTCTTC
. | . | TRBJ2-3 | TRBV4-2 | CASSQDPPPRSGSTDTQYF | TGTGCCAGCAGCCAAGACCCCCCCCCGCGATCCGGAAGCACAGATACGCAGTATTTT
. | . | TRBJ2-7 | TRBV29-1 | CSASGGPGSGYEQYF | TGCAGCGCCTCCGGGGGGCCAGGATCAGGGTACGAGCAGTACTTC
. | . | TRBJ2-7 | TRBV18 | CASSPRGGNEQYF | TGTGCCAGCTCACCGCGAGGGGGGAACGAGCAGTACTTC
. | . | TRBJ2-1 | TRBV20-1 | CSAVGDEQFF | TGCAGTGCCGTTGGGGATGAGCAGTTCTTC
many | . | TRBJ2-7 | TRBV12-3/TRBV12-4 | CASSLDSEQYF | TGTGCCAGCAGTCTCGACAGTGAGCAGTACTTC
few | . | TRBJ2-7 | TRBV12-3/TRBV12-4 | CASRAGTLSSYEQYF | TGTGCCAGCAGGGCCGGGACTCTAAGCTCCTACGAGCAGTACTTC
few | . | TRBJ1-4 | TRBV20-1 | CSARGGATNEKLFF | TGCAGTGCTAGAGGGGGAGCAACTAATGAAAAACTGTTTTTT
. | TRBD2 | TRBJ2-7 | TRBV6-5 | CATRGGSYEQYF | TGTGCCACACGGGGAGGGAGCTACGAGCAGTACTTC
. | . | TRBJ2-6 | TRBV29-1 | CSVEKRGSTGANVLTF | TGCAGCGTTGAAAAGAGGGGCAGCACTGGGGCCAACGTCCTGACTTTC
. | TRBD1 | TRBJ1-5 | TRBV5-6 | CASSNQQGGQPQHF | TGTGCCAGCAGCAACCAGCAGGGGGGACAGCCCCAGCATTTT
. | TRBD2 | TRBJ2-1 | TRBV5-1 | CASSTGLAGGSYNEQFF | TGCGCCAGCAGCACCGGACTAGCGGGGGGCTCCTACAATGAGCAGTTCTTC
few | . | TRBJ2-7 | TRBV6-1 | CASGRDEQYF | TGTGCCAGCGGTCGAGACGAGCAGTACTTC
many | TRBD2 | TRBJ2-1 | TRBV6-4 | CASSDGREPYNEQFF | TGTGCCAGCAGTGACGGGCGGGAGCCCTACAATGAGCAGTTCTTC
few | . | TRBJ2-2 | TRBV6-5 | CASSSSETGELFF | TGTGCCAGCAGTTCCAGCGAAACCGGGGAGCTGTTTTTT
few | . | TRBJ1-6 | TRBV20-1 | CSARDRDNSPLHF | TGCAGTGCTAGAGACAGGGACAATTCACCCCTCCACTTT
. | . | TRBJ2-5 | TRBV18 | CASSPWHSQETQYF | TGTGCCAGCTCACCATGGCACAGCCAAGAGACCCAGTACTTC
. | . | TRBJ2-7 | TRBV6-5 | CASSYDPLGLYEQYF | TGTGCCAGCAGTTACGACCCATTGGGTCTCTACGAGCAGTACTTC
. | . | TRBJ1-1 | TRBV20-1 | CSARGLADTEAFF | TGCAGTGCTAGAGGATTGGCGGACACTGAAGCTTTCTTT
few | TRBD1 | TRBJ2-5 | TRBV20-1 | CSANSGQGRGETQYF | TGCAGTGCTAATTCGGGACAGGGGAGGGGAGAGACCCAGTACTTC